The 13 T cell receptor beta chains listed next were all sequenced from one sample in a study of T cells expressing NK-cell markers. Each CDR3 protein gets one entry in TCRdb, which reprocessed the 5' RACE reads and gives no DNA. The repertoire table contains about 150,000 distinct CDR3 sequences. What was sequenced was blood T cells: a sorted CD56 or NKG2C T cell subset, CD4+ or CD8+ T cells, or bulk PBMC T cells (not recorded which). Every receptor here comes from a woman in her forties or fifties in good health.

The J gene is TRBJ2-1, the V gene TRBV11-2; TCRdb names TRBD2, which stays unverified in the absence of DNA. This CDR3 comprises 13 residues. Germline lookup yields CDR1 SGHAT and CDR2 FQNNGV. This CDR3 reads CASSLISGREQFF. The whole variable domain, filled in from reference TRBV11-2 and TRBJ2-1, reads EAGVAQSPRYKIIEKRQSVAFWCNPISGHATLYWYQQILGQGPKLLIQFQNNGVVDDSQLPKDRFSAERLKGVDSTLKIQPAKLEDSAVYLCASSLISGREQFFGPGTRLTVL.

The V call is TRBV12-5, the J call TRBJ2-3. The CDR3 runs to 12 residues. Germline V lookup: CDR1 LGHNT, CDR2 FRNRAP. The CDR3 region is CASGSFQDTQYF.

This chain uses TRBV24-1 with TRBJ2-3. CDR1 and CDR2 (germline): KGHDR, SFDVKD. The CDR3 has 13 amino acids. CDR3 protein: CATSGDSTDTQYF.

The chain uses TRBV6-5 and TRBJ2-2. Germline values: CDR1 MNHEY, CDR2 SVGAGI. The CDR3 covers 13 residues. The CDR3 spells CASSYSRTGELFF.

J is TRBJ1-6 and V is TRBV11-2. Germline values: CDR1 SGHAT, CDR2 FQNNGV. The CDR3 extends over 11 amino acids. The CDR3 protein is CASKGNSPLHF.

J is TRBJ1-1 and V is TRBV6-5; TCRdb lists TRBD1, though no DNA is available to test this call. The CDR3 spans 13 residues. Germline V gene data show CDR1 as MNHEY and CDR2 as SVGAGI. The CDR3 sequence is CASSWTGSTEAFF.

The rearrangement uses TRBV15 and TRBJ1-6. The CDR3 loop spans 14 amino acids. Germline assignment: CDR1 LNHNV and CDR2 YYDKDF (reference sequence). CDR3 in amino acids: CATSRDGGNSPLHF. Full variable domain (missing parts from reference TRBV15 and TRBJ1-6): DAMVIQNPRYQVTQFGKPVTLSCSQTLNHNVMYWYQQKSSQAPKLLFHYYDKDFNNEADTPDNFQSRRPNTSFCFLDIRSPGLGDTAMYLCATSRDGGNSPLHFGNGTRLTVT.

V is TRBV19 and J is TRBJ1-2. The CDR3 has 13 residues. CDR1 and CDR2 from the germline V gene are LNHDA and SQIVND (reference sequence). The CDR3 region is CASRRESSYGYTF.

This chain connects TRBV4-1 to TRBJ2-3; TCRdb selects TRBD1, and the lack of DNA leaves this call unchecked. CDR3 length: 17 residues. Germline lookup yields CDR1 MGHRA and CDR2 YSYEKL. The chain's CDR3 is CASSHVPGQASTDTQYF.

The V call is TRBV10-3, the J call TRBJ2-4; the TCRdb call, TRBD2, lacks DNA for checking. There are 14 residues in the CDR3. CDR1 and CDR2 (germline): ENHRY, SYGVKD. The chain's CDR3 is CAISELAGGNIQYF.

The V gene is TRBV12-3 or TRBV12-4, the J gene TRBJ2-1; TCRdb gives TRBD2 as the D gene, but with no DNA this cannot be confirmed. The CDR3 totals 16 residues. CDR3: CASSLWAGGLNNEQFF.

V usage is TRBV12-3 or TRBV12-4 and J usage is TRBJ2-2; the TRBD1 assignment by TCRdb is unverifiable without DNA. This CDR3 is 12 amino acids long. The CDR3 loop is CASSQGRGELFF.

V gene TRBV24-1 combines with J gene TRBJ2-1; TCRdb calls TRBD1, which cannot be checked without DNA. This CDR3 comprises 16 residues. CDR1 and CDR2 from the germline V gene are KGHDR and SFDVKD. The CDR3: CATRGGQGASYNEQFF.